Listed below are T cell receptor beta chains from one sample, sequenced in a study of T cells in AML relapse after transplant. Each CDR3 protein is one row after TCRdb ran MiXCR on the PCR reads. The sample contains 1,500 to 1,800 distinct CDR3 sequences, approximately 6.9% of which appear only once. This specimen consisted of bone marrow, either the whole sample or a sorted T cell fraction (not recorded which), obtained in complete remission. The source of these receptors is a human donor who had a stem cell transplant for acute myeloid leukemia. Some of the T cells may derive from the graft donor. Both conserved end residues are part of each CDR3. A row's size may be missing; if present it is once, few, many or a size class.

V gene	J gene	clone size	CDR3 protein
TRBV27	TRBJ2-6	medium-sized	CASRQLSGANVLTF
TRBV7-2	TRBJ2-5	-	CASSLAGTPREETQYF
TRBV10-3	TRBJ2-7	medium-sized	CAISERGRDSGEQYF
TRBV20-1	TRBJ2-5	medium-sized	CSAGKGRTSGAMGTQYF
TRBV6-5	TRBJ1-2	-	CASSPTGGNYGYTF
TRBV7-2	TRBJ2-1	medium-sized	CASGDRANEQFF
TRBV25-1	TRBJ1-2	medium-sized	CASSEYTGGASGYTF
TRBV27	TRBJ2-6	medium-sized	CASSLWGTGANVLTF
TRBV4-2	TRBJ2-7	-	CVSSQAFPGVSYEQYF
TRBV6-5	TRBJ2-5	medium-sized	CASSYGEHGGEETQYF
TRBV19	TRBJ2-7	few	CASSMGGLREQYF
TRBV12-2	TRBJ2-7	medium-sized	CASRRRLAGGYEQYF
TRBV6-2/TRBV6-3	TRBJ2-7	medium-sized	CASSYSLSRYEQYF
TRBV11-2	TRBJ2-1	few	CASSLSPSGRTNNEQFF
TRBV18	TRBJ2-5	medium-sized	CASSPVRQGLETQYF
TRBV18	TRBJ1-2	medium-sized	CASSPWDRGNYGYTF
TRBV14	TRBJ2-7	medium-sized	CASSIGQGSYEQYF
TRBV2	TRBJ2-3	many	CASSDPGTSGWITDTQYF
TRBV4-3	TRBJ2-5	-	CASSFSSGRETQYF
TRBV27	TRBJ1-6	medium-sized	CASSYLGQGDNSPLHF
TRBV6-2/TRBV6-3	TRBJ2-7	many	CASSWGVKQYF
TRBV20-1	TRBJ1-4	medium-sized	CSARDPSRQGAATNEKLFF
TRBV20-1	TRBJ2-7	medium-sized	CSAPIRVGEQYF
TRBV6-5	TRBJ1-1	medium-sized	CASSYSGRGNTEAFF
TRBV28	TRBJ2-1	few	CASDMQGSGGGNEQFF
TRBV27	TRBJ1-5	medium-sized	CASSPLRQEWHQPQHF
TRBV7-8	TRBJ2-5	-	CASSLATGEETQYF
TRBV20-1	TRBJ2-5	medium-sized	CSAPSKPGLAGVRTQYF
TRBV20-1	TRBJ1-2	medium-sized	CSARDGGSDYGYTF
TRBV9	TRBJ1-2	large	CASRQRGVPYGYTF
TRBV4-1	TRBJ2-5	medium-sized	CASSRRTNYQETQYF
TRBV4-1	TRBJ2-7	medium-sized	CASSQVDRYEQYF
TRBV4-3	TRBJ2-2	large	CASSQFDGELFF
TRBV4-1	TRBJ2-3	medium-sized	CASSQDPSGFGTDTQYF
TRBV27	TRBJ1-1	large	CASRGAFEAFF
TRBV24-1	TRBJ2-2	medium-sized	CATSDPRDRGTGELFF
TRBV11-3	TRBJ2-5	many	CASSLPQETQYF
TRBV20-1	TRBJ1-6	medium-sized	CSARDSETVSPLHF
TRBV7-9	TRBJ2-7	-	CASSRYGRVTYEQYF
TRBV20-1	TRBJ2-2	-	CSAKGTSGNTGELFF
TRBV6-1	TRBJ2-2	medium-sized	CASKMESVTGELFF
TRBV12-3/TRBV12-4	TRBJ2-7	medium-sized	CASSLGSVLEQYF